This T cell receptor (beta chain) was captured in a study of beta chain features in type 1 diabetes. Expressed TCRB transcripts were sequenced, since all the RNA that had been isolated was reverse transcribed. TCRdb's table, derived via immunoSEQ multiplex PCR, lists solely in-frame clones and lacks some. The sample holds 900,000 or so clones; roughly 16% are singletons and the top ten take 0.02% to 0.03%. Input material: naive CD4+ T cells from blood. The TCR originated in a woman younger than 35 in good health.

In DNA form, the CDR3 reads TGCGCCAGCAGCTGGGGGACAGGACGTGGCACTGAAGCTTTCTTT. Encoded protein: CASSWGTGRGTEAFF. The rearrangement joins TRBV5-1 to TRBJ1-1, with TRBD1 matching over 8 bases. The V segment lost 3 bases and the J segment 4 bases; nucleotides outside the gene matches: 8. Germline lookup yields CDR1 SGHRS and CDR2 YFSETQ. This CDR3 spans 15 amino acids.